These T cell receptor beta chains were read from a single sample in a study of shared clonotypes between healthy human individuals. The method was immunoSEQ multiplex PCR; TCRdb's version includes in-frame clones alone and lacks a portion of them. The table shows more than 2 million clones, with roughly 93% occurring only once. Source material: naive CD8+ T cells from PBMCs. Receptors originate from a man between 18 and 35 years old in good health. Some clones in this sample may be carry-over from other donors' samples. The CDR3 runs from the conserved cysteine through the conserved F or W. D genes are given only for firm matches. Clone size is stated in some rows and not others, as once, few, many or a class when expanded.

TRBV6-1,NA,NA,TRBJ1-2,CASSEGRQGSYGYTF,TGTGCCAGCAGTGAAGGTCGGCAGGGATCCTATGGCTACACCTTC
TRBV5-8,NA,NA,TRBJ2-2,CASSLAGGELFF,TGTGCCAGCAGCTTGGCGGGCGGGGAGCTGTTTTTT
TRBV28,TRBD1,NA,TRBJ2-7,CASNPPGRGQGYEQYF,TGTGCCAGCAATCCCCCGGGTAGGGGACAGGGCTACGAGCAGTACTTC
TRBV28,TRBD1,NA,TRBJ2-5,CASSLTGEETQYF,TGTGCCAGCAGTTTGACAGGGGAAGAGACCCAGTACTTC
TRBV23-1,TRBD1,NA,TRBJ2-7,CASSQILYRGSSYEQYF,TGCGCCAGCAGTCAAATCCTCTACAGGGGGAGCTCCTACGAGCAGTACTTC
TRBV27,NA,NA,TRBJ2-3,CAIRETSTDTQYF,TGTGCCATCCGGGAGACGAGCACAGATACGCAGTATTTT
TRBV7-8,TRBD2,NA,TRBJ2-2,CASSRTPAGGLRDTGELFF,TGTGCCAGCAGCCGAACCCCAGCGGGAGGACTACGAGACACCGGGGAGCTGTTTTTT
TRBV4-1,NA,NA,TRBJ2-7,CASSQGEEQYF,TGCGCCAGCAGCCAGGGCGAGGAGCAGTACTTC
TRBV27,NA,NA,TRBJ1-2,CASSLSLRGPANYGYTF,TGTGCCAGCAGTTTATCCCTAAGGGGCCCCGCTAACTATGGCTACACCTTC
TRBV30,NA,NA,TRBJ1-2,CAWSGERNYGYTF,TGTGCCTGGAGCGGGGAGAGGAACTATGGCTACACCTTC
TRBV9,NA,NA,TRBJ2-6,CASSNGQKAGANVLTF,TGTGCCAGCAGCAACGGACAGAAGGCTGGGGCCAACGTCCTGACTTTC
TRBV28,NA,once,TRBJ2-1,CASISGPYNEQFF,TGTGCCAGCATTTCCGGACCTTACAATGAGCAGTTCTTC
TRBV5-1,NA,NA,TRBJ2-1,CASNPMGGPYNEQFF,TGCGCCAGCAACCCTATGGGGGGACCCTACAATGAGCAGTTCTTC
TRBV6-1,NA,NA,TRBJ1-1,CASSPREKEAFF,TGTGCCAGCAGTCCCCGGGAGAAAGAAGCTTTCTTT
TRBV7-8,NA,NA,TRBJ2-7,CASTYRGGSYEQYF,TGTGCCAGCACCTACAGGGGGGGGTCCTACGAGCAGTACTTC
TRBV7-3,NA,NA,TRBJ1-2,CASSLTGNLHGYTF,TGTGCCAGCAGCTTAACAGGGAACCTCCATGGCTACACCTTC
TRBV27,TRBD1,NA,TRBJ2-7,CASSKTGTGRYEQYF,TGTGCCAGCAGCAAAACCGGGACAGGTCGCTACGAGCAGTACTTC
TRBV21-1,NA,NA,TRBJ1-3,CASSKIQGVWGNTIYF,TGTGCCAGCAGCAAAATTCAAGGGGTTTGGGGAAACACCATATATTTT
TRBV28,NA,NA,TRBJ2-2,CASTLGGGGGELFF,TGTGCCAGCACCTTGGGGGGAGGAGGTGGGGAGCTGTTTTTT
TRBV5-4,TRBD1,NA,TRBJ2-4,CASSQTGATQYF,TGTGCCAGCAGCCAAACAGGGGCGACTCAGTACTTC
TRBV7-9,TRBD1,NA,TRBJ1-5,CASSSSGGSQPQHF,TGTGCCAGCAGCTCATCAGGGGGCAGTCAGCCCCAGCATTTT
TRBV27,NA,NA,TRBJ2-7,CASSRTLTYEQYF,TGTGCCAGCAGTAGAACACTTACCTACGAGCAGTACTTC
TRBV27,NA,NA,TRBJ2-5,CASSLSGVRETQYF,TGTGCCAGCAGTTTATCAGGGGTGCGGGAGACCCAGTACTTC
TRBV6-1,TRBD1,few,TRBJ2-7,CATWDRGYEQYF,TGTGCCACTTGGGACAGGGGCTACGAGCAGTACTTC
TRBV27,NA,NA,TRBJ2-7,CASSPTGSTSSYEQYF,TGTGCCAGCAGCCCCACGGGGTCGACGAGCTCCTACGAGCAGTACTTC
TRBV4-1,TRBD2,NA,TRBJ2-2,CASSQDLAGSNTGELFF,TGCGCCAGCAGCCAAGACTTAGCGGGGTCGAACACCGGGGAGCTGTTTTTT
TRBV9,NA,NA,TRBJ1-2,CASSPGLTTANYGYTF,TGTGCCAGCAGCCCGGGACTGACGACAGCTAACTATGGCTACACCTTC
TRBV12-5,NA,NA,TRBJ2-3,CASAIGGEYTDTQYF,TGTGCTAGTGCAATAGGCGGGGAGTACACAGATACGCAGTATTTT
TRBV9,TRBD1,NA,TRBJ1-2,CASSLKDRGPSDYGYTF,TGTGCCAGCAGCCTGAAAGACAGGGGACCGTCGGACTATGGCTACACCTTC
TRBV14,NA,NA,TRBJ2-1,CASSTRPAQGDNEQFF,TGTGCCAGCAGCACCAGACCAGCTCAAGGGGACAATGAGCAGTTCTTC
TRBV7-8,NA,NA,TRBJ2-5,CASSLGLGMETQYF,TGTGCCAGCAGCTTGGGGCTAGGCATGGAGACCCAGTACTTC
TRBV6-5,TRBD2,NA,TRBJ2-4,CASSYSSPSGRQYF,TGTGCCAGCAGTTACTCGTCCCCTAGCGGGAGGCAGTACTTC
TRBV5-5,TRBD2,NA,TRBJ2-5,CASSGGTSGKETQYF,TGTGCCAGCAGCGGAGGGACTAGCGGGAAAGAGACCCAGTACTTC
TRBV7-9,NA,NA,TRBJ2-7,CASSPIGGYEQYF,TGTGCCAGCAGCCCAATAGGGGGGTACGAGCAGTACTTC
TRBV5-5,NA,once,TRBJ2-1,CASSFAGNPYNEQFF,TGTGCCAGCAGCTTCGCAGGGAATCCCTACAATGAGCAGTTCTTC
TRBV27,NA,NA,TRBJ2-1,CASSFYLGASPEGQFF,TGTGCCAGCAGTTTTTATTTGGGGGCCTCGCCCGAGGGGCAGTTCTTC
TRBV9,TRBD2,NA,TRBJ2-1,CASSVDSGRTEQFF,TGTGCCAGCAGCGTAGACAGCGGGAGGACAGAGCAGTTCTTC
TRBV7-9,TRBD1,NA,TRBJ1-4,CASSSPQGALVEKLFF,TGTGCCAGCAGCTCCCCTCAGGGGGCTCTAGTTGAAAAACTGTTTTTT
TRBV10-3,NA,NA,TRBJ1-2,CAISPGGIDYTF,TGTGCCATCAGTCCCGGGGGAATAGACTACACCTTC
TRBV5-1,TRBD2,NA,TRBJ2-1,CASSRTSGPYNEQFF,TGCGCCAGCAGCAGGACTAGCGGACCATACAATGAGCAGTTCTTC
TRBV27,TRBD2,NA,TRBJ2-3,CASSLSASGSWGADTQYF,TGTGCCAGCAGTTTATCGGCTAGCGGGAGTTGGGGCGCAGATACGCAGTATTTT
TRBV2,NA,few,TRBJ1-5,CASSDPNQPQHF,TGTGCCAGCAGTGATCCAAATCAGCCCCAGCATTTT
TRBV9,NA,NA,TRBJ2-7,CASSPGNTYEQYF,TGTGCCAGCAGCCCCGGGAACACCTACGAGCAGTACTTC
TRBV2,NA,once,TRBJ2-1,CASSDSHSGSSYNEQFF,TGTGCCAGCAGTGACAGCCATAGCGGTAGCTCCTACAATGAGCAGTTCTTC
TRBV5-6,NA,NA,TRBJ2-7,CASSRAAATEQYF,TGTGCCAGCAGCCGGGCCGCCGCCACCGAGCAGTACTTC